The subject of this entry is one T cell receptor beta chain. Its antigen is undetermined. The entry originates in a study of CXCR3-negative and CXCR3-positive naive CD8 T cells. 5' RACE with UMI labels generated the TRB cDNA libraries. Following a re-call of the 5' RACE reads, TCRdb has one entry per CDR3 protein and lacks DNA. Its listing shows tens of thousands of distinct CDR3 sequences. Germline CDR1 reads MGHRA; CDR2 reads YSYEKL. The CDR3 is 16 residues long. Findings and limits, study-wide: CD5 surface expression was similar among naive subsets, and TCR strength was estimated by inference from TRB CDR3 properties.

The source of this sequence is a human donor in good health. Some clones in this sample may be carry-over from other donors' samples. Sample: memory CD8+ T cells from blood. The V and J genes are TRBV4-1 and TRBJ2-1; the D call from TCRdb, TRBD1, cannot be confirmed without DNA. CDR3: CASSQDRTGWYNEQFF.